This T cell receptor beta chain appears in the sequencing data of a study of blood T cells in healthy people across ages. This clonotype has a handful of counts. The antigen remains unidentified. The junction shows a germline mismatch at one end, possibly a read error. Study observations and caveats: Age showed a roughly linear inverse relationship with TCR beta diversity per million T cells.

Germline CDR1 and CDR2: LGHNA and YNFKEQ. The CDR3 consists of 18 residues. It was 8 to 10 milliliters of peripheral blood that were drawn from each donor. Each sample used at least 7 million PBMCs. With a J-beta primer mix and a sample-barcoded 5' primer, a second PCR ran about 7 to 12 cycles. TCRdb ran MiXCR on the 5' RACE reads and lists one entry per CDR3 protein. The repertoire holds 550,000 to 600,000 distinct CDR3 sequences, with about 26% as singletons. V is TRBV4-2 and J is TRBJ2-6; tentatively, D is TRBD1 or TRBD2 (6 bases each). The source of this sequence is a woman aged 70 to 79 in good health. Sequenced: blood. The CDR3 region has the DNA TGTGCCAGTAGCCAAGGAGAGGGGGGAAATACCGGGGCCAACGTCCTGACTTTC. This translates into CASSQGEGGNTGANVLTF.